The subject of this entry is one T cell receptor (beta chain). The sample belongs to a study of blood T cell repertoires in COVID-19. At the level of the study: Some COVID-19 samples were acute and others convalescent; all came from the United States, Italy and Spain. T cells, B-cell-depleted T cells, or PBMCs provided the cDNA or gDNA that served as material.

CDR1 and CDR2 from the germline V gene are LGHDT and YNNKEL (reference sequence). The CDR3 is made up of 16 amino acids. The germline V and J ends were trimmed by 0 bases and 2 bases, with 13 bases remaining between them. Per the study methods: Amplification of reference gene primers was used by the study to estimate nucleated cell counts. Data came from immunoSEQ multiplex PCR; TCRdb stores just in-frame clones and leaves some out. V, J and clone size reflect that table, while D and trimming were determined from the DNA. Among roughly 180,000 clones, about 85% were seen once, and the ten largest hold under 3%.

V gene TRBV3-1 (or the pseudogene TRBV3-2) combines with J gene TRBJ1-1; D unresolved. Material for sequencing was peripheral blood. This TCR came from a woman aged 25 to 39 with active or convalescent COVID-19. The CDR3 DNA sequence: TGTGCCAGCAGCCAAGATATTACACGCTTAAACACTGAAGCTTTCTTT. It specifies CASSQDITRLNTEAFF.